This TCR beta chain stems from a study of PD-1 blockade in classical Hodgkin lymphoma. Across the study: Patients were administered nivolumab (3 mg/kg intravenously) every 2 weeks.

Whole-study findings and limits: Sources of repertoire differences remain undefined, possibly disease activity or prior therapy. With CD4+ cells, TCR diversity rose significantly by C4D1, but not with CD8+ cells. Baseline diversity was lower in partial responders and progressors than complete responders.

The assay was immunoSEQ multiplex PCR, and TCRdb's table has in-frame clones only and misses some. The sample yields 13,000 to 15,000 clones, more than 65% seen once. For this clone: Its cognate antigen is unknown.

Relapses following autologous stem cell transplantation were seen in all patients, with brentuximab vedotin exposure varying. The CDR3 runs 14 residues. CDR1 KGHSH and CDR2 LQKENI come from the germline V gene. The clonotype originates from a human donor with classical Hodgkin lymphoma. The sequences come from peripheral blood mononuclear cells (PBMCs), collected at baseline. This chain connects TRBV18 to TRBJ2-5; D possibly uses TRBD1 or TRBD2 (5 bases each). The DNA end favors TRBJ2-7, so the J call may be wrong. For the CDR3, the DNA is TGTGCCAGCTCACTTATCGGGGACGTGGGCGAGCAGTACTTC. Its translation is CASSLIGDVGEQYF.